This TCR beta chain stems from a study of CD8+CD57+ T cells in acquired aplastic anemia. Across the study: Recorded DNA amounts for sorted CD4+ and CD8+ cells had an average of 3.2 ug.

There are 13 residues in the CDR3. CDR1 and CDR2 (germline): SNHLY, FYNNEI. The V and J ends lost 6 bases and 7 bases respectively, with 13 bases between them. Genomic DNA, serving as template, underwent TCR beta VDJ and CDR3 profiling. TCRdb re-derived calls from the reads in MiXCR, one entry per CDR3 protein. Altogether a few hundred thousand distinct CDR3 sequences are present, 61% being singletons, with the ten largest covering over 25%. This clonotype was counted a few times. The sequence was obtained from a human donor in good health. The chain employs TRBV2 and TRBJ1-5; D gene uncertain. The source material was sorted CD4+, CD8+, or CD8+CD57+ T cells (not recorded which) from PBMCs. CDR3 protein: CASRLEVRQPQHF. The CDR3 region has the DNA TGTGCCAGCAGGCTGGAAGTACGGCAGCCCCAGCATTTT.